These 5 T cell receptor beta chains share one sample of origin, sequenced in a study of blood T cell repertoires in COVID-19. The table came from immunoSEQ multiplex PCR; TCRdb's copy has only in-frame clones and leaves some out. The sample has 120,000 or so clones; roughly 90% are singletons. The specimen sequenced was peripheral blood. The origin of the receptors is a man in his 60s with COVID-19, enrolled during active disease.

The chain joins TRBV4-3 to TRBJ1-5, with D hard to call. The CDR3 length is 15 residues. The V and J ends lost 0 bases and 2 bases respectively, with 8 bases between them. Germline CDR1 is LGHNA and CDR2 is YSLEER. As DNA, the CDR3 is TGCGCCAGCAGCCAAGATACCCAGGGCAATCAGCCCCAGCATTTT. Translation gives CASSQDTQGNQPQHF.

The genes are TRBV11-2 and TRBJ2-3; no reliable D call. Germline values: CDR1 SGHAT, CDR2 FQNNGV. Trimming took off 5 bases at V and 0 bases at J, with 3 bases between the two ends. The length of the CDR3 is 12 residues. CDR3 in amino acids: CASSLSTDTQYF. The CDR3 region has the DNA TGTGCCAGCAGCCTCAGCACAGATACGCAGTATTTT.

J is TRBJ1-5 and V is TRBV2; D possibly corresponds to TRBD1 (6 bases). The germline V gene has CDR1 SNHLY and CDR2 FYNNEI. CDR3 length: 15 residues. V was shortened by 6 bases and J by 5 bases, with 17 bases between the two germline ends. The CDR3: CASSQDRPTYQPQHF. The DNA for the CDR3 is TGTGCCAGCAGCCAAGACAGGCCGACCTATCAGCCCCAGCATTTT.

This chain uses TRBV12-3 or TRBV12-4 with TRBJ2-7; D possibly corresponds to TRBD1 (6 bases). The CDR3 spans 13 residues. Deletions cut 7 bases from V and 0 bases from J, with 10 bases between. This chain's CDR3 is CASTTGSSYEQYF. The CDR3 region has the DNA TGTGCCAGCACTACAGGGAGCTCCTACGAGCAGTACTTC.

The CDR3 DNA sequence: TGTGCCAGCAGCTTAGGACTCTCGGGGACTAACTATGGCTACACCTTC. Protein product: CASSLGLSGTNYGYTF. This chain links TRBV7-9 with TRBJ1-2; D remains ambiguous. Germline CDR1 reads SEHNR; CDR2 reads FQNEAQ (reference sequence). The V gene lost 1 base and the J gene lost 0 bases, with 12 bases spanning the gap. The CDR3 consists of 16 residues. Filled out from reference TRBV7-9 and TRBJ1-2, the complete variable domain reads DTGVSQNPRHKITKRGQNVTFRCDPISEHNRLYWYRQTLGQGPEFLTYFQNEAQLEKSRLLSDRFSAERPKGSFSTLEIQRTEQGDSAMYLCASSLGLSGTNYGYTFGSGTRLTVV.